This T cell receptor (beta chain) comes out of a study of cytomegalovirus exposure and HLA in healthy donors. Study results and limitations: Sequencing depth roughly uniform across donors was assumed in presence/absence analyses. The majority of CMV-associated TCR beta chains were reported as apparently HLA-restricted in a later analysis.

With 60 Vbeta and 13 Jbeta primers, the PCR was carried out. In the source study's methods: About 10 million shared chains were among around 78 million unique TCR beta chains counted in a later analysis. Only in-frame clones appear in the TCRdb table, and some are missing; sequencing was by immunoSEQ multiplex PCR. V and J calls and clone size are those listed in that table; D and trimming were worked out from the DNA. The sample has about 130,000 clones; around four fifths are singletons. As for this clone: Its matching antigen is unknown.

This receptor was identified in a boy under 10 years old in good health and CMV-seronegative. The sequencing sample was made of PBMCs.

CDR3 region: CASSFSRDRPYEQYF. The CDR3 DNA is TGTGCCAGCAGCTTTTCACGGGACAGGCCCTACGAGCAGTACTTC. The V call is TRBV7-2, the J call TRBJ2-7, with TRBD1 matching over 8 bases. The CDR3 contains 15 residues. Trimming removed 3 bases from V and 2 bases from J; junction bases left unmatched: 6. Germline CDR1 reads SGHTA; CDR2 reads FQGNSA.